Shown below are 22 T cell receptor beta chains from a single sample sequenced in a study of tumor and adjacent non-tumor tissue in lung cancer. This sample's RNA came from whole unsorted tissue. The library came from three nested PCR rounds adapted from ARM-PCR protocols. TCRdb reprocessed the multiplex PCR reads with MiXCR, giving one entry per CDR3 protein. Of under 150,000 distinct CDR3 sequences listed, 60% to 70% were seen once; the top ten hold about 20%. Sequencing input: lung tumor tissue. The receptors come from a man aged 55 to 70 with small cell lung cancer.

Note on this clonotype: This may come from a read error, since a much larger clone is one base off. CDR3 sequence (DNA): TGTGCCAGCAGTTACTCGGGTCTGAGGGTATCACCCCTCCACTTT. Translating it yields CASSYSGLRVSPLHF. The chain joins TRBV6-5 to TRBJ1-6; D unclear. The CDR3 has 15 residues. CDR1 is MNHEY, CDR2 SVGAGI, per germline. V lost 0 bases to trimming and J lost 10 bases, with 13 bases between them.

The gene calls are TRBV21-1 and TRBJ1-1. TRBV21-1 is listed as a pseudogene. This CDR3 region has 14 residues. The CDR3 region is CASSSGGWNTEAFF. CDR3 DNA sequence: TGTGCCAGCAGCAGCGGAGGGTGGAACACTGAAGCTTTCTTT.

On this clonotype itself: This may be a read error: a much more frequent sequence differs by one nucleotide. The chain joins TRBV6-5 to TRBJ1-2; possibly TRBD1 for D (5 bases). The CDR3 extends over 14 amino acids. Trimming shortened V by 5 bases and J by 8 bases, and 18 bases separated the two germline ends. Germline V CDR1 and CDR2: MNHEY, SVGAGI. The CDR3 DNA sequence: TGTGCCAGCAGTACAAGGACAAGGGGAGGAGGCTACACCTTC. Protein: CASSTRTRGGGYTF.

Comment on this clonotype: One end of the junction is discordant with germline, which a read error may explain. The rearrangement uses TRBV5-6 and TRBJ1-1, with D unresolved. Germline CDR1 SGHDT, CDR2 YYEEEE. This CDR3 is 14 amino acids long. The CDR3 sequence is CASSLGQLNSEAFF. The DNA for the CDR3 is TGTGCCAGCAGCTTGGGGCAGCTGAACAGTGAAGCTTTCTTT.

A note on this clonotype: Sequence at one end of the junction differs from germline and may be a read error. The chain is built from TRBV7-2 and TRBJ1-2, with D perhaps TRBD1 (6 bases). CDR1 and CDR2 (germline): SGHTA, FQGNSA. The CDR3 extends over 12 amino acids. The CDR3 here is CDSSLRGLGYTF. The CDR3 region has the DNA TGTGACAGCAGCTTGAGGGGGTTGGGCTACACCTTC.

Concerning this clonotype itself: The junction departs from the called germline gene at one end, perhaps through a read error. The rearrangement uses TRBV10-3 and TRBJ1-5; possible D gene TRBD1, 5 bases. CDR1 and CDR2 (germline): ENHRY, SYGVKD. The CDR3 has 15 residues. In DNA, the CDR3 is TGTGCAATCAGCGAGGGACGTAATAGCAATCAGCCCCAGCATTTT. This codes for CAISEGRNSNQPQHF.

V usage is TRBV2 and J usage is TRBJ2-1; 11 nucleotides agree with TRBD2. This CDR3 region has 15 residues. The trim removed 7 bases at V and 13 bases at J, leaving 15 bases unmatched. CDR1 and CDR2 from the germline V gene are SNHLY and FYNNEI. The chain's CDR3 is CASISGTSGYNGQFF. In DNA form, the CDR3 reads TGTGCCAGCATTTCCGGGACTAGCGGCTACAATGGACAGTTCTTC.

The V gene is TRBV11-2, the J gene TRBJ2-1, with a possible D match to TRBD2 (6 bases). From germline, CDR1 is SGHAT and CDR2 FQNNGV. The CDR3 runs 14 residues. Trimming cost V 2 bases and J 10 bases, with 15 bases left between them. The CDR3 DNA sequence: TGTGCCAGCAGCTTAACACTCTTGGCGGGAGAGCAGTTCTTC. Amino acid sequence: CASSLTLLAGEQFF.

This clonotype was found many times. The CDR3 reads CASSQEGFYTGELFF. DNA of the CDR3: TGTGCCAGCAGTCAGGAAGGATTTTACACCGGGGAGCTGTTTTTT. The chain links TRBV6-1 to TRBJ2-2; the D is unclear. Per germline, CDR1 MNHNS and CDR2 SASEGT. The CDR3 loop spans 15 amino acids. V shed 5 bases and J shed 3 bases, with 13 bases lying between them.

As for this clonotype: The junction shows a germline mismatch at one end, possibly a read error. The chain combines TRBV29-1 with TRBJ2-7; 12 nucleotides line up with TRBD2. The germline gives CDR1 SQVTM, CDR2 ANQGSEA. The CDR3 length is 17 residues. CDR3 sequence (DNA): TGCAGCGTTGTATGGCTAGCGGGAGGGCCAAATCCGTGCGAGCAGTACTTT. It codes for CSVVWLAGGPNPCEQYF.

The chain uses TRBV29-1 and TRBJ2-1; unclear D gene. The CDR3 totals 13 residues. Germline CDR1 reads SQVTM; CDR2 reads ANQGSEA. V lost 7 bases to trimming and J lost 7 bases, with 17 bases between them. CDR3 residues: CSGPTWAPNEQFF. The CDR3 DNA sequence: TGCAGCGGACCGACATGGGCGCCGAATGAGCAGTTCTTC.

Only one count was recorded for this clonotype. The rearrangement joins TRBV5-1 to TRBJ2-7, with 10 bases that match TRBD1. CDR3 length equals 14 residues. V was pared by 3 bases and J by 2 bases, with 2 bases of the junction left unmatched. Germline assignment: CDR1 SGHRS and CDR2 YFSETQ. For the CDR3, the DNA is TGCGCCAGCAGCTACGGACAGGGGGCCTACGAGCAGTACGTC. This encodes CASSYGQGAYEQYV.

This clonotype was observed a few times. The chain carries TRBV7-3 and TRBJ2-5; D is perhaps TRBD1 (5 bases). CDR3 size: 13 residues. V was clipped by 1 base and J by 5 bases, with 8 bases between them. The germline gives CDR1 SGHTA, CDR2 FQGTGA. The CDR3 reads CASSLMTEETQYF. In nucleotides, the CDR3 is TGTGCCAGCAGCTTAATGACAGAGGAGACCCAGTACTTC.

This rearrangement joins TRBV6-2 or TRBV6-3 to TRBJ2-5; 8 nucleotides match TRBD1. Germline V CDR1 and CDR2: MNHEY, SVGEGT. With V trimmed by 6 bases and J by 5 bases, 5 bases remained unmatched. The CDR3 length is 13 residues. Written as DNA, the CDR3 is TGTGCCAGCAGAGGTACAGGGGGGGAGACCCAGTACTTC. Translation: CASRGTGGETQYF.

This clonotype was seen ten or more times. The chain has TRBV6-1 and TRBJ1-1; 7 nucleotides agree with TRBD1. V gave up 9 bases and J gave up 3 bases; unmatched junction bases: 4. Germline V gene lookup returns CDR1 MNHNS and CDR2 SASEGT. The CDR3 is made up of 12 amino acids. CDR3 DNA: TGTGCCAGTGGGACAGTCTACACTGAAGCTTTCTTT. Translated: CASGTVYTEAFF.

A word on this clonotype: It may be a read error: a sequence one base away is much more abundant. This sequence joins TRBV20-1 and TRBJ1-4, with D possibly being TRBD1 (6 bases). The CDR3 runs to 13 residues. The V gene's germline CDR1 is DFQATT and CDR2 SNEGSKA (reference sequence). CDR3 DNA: TGCAATGCCACGGGGGCGGCTAATGAAAAACTGTTTTTT. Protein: CNATGAANEKLFF.

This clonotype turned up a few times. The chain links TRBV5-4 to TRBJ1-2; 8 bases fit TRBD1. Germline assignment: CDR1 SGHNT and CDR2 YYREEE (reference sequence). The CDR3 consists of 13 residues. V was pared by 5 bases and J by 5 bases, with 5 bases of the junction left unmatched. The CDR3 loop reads CASSRDRLYGYTF. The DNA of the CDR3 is TGTGCCAGCAGTCGGGACAGGCTATATGGCTACACCTTC.

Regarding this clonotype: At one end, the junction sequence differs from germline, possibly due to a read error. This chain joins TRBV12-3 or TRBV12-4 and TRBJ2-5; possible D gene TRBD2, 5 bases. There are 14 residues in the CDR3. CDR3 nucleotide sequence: TGTGCCAGCAGTTTTCATCGAGGGATTGAGACCCTGTACTTC. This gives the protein CASSFHRGIETLYF.

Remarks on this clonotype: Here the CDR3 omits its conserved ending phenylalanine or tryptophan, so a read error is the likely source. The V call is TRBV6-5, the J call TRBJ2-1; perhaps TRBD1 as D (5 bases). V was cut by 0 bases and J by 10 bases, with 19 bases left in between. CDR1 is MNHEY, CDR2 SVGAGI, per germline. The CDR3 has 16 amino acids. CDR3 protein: CASSYSSGHLSYEQFI. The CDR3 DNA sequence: TGTGCCAGCAGTTACTCTTCAGGGCACCTATCCTACGAGCAGTTCATC.

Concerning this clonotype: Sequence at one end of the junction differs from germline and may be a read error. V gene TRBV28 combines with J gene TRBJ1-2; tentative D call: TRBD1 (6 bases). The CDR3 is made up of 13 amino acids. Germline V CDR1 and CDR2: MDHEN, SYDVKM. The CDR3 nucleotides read TGTGCCAGTAGTCCGACAGGACACTATGACTACACCTTC. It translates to CASSPTGHYDYTF.

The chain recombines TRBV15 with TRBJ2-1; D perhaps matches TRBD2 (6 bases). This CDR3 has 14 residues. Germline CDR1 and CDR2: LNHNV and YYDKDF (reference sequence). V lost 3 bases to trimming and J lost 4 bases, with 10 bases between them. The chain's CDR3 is CATSSSGGYNEQFF. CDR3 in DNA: TGTGCCACCAGCAGTAGCGGAGGTTACAATGAGCAGTTCTTC. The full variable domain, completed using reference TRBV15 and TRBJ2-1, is DAMVIQNPRYQVTQFGKPVTLSCSQTLNHNVMYWYQQKSSQAPKLLFHYYDKDFNNEADTPDNFQSRRPNTSFCFLDIRSPGLGDTAMYLCATSSSGGYNEQFFGPGTRLTVL.

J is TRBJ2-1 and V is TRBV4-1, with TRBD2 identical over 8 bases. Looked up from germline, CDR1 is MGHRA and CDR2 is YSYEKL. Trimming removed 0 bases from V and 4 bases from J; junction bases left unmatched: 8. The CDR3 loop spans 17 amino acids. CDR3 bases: TGCGCCAGCAGCCAAGAGAAGGCTGGCGGGGGGTACAATGAGCAGTTCTTC. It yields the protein CASSQEKAGGGYNEQFF.